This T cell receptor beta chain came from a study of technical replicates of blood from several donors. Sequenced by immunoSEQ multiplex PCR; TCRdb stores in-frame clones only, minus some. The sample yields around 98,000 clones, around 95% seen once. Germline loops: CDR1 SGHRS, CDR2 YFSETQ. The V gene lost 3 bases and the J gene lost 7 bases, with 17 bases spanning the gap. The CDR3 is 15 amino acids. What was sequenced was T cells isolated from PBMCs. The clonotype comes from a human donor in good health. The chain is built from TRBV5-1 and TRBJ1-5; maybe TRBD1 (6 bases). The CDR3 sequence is CASSSRGGEGQPQHF. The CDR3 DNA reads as TGCGCCAGCAGCTCGAGGGGGGGGGAAGGACAGCCCCAGCATTTT.